Listed below are T cell receptor beta chains from one sample, sequenced in a study of identical twins. TCRdb passed the 5' RACE reads through MiXCR, listing each CDR3 protein once. The sample holds 500,000 to 650,000 distinct CDR3 sequences, under 8.5% seen once. The data were also submitted as part of a second study, on yellow fever vaccine responses in identical twins.

Sequencing was carried out using PBMCs. The receptors come from a woman between 18 and 29 years old in good health. Each CDR3 is given with its conserved first and last residue. Each record gives: V gene, CDR3 length, D gene, J gene, clone size, CDR3 protein, CDR3 DNA. A D gene is named only where the DNA matches it firmly. Not every row has a clone size; where given, it reads once, few, many or a size class.

TRBV10-1	15	TRBD1	TRBJ2-2	NA	CASSFGTGGRRELFF	TGCGCCAGCTCCTTTGGGACAGGGGGTCGGCGGGAGCTGTTTTTT
TRBV4-2	15	NA	TRBJ1-1	few	CASSQESLGAREAFF	TGTGCCAGCAGCCAAGAGAGCTTGGGCGCACGGGAAGCTTTCTTT
TRBV4-1	12	NA	TRBJ2-5	few	CASSQSSETQYF	TGCGCCAGCAGCCAATCCTCGGAGACCCAGTACTTC
TRBV20-1	12	NA	TRBJ1-5	NA	CSARDNGQPQHF	TGCAGTGCCCGGGACAACGGGCAGCCCCAGCATTTT
TRBV7-6	15	NA	TRBJ2-1	NA	CASSPRRGGDNEQFF	TGTGCCAGCAGCCCCCGAAGAGGGGGGGACAATGAGCAGTTCTTC
TRBV18	16	TRBD2	TRBJ2-5	few	CASHLRASGKGETQYF	TGTGCCAGCCACCTCCGGGCTAGCGGGAAAGGAGAGACCCAGTACTTC
TRBV7-9	14	TRBD2	TRBJ2-5	NA	CASSPVGGWETQYF	TGTGCCAGCAGCCCCGTGGGGGGGTGGGAGACCCAGTACTTC
TRBV5-1	15	NA	TRBJ2-1	many	CASSPLRSSYNEQFF	TGCGCCAGCAGCCCCCTACGTAGCTCCTACAATGAGCAGTTCTTC
TRBV2	14	NA	TRBJ2-7	few	CASSGLLGSGEQYF	TGTGCCAGCAGTGGTCTATTGGGCTCAGGGGAGCAGTACTTC
TRBV28	13	NA	TRBJ1-1	NA	CASSYRVDTEAFF	TGTGCCAGCAGTTACAGGGTTGACACTGAAGCTTTCTTT
TRBV7-9	13	TRBD2	TRBJ2-1	NA	CATQGASGPEQFF	TGTGCCACCCAAGGGGCTAGCGGCCCTGAGCAGTTCTTC
TRBV7-9	16	NA	TRBJ2-1	few	CASSLVTGKASNEQFF	TGTGCCAGCAGCTTAGTGACGGGGAAGGCGTCCAATGAGCAGTTCTTC
TRBV14	14	NA	TRBJ1-1	many	CASSLWGGLAEAFF	TGTGCCAGCAGCCTCTGGGGAGGGCTGGCTGAAGCTTTCTTT
TRBV2	14	NA	TRBJ1-1	NA	CASRRWGLNTEAFF	TGTGCCAGCAGACGTTGGGGGCTAAACACTGAAGCTTTCTTT
TRBV5-5	16	NA	TRBJ2-7	NA	CASSFAFGGTPYEQYF	TGTGCCAGCAGCTTTGCCTTTGGAGGGACCCCCTACGAGCAGTACTTC
TRBV2	17	NA	TRBJ2-7	many	CASSATDSGDRSYEQYF	TGTGCCAGCAGTGCTACCGACTCAGGGGACCGCTCCTACGAGCAGTACTTC
TRBV4-1	16	TRBD1	TRBJ1-5	many	CASSQEPGQGAWAQHF	TGCGCCAGCAGCCAAGAACCGGGACAGGGGGCTTGGGCCCAGCATTTT
TRBV6-1	15	NA	TRBJ1-5	few	CASTKPSTGNQPQHF	TGTGCCAGCACCAAGCCCTCTACGGGCAATCAGCCCCAGCATTTT
TRBV5-1	14	NA	TRBJ2-6	few	CASADRSGANVLTF	TGCGCCAGCGCCGATCGCTCTGGGGCCAACGTCCTGACTTTC
TRBV5-1	14	NA	TRBJ2-1	many	CASSLALEGYEQFF	TGCGCCAGCAGCTTGGCCTTGGAGGGCTATGAGCAGTTCTTC
TRBV2	18	TRBD2	TRBJ2-2	NA	CAISAWTSGRAYTGELFF	TGTGCCATCAGTGCCTGGACTAGCGGGAGGGCCTACACCGGGGAGCTGTTTTTT
TRBV2	14	NA	TRBJ2-3	few	CASRDHSSTDTQYF	TGTGCCAGCCGGGACCACTCCAGCACAGATACGCAGTATTTT